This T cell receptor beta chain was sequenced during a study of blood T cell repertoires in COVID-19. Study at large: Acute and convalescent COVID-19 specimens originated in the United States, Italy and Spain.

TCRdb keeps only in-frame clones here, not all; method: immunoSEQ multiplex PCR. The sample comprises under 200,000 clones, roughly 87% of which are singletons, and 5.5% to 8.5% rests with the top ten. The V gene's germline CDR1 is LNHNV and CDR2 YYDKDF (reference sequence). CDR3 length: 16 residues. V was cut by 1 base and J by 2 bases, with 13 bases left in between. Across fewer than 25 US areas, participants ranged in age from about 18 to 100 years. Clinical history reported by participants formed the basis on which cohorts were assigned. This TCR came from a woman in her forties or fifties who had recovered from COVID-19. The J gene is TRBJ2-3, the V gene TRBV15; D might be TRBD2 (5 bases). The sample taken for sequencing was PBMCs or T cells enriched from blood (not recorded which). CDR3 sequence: CATSRGTSRDTDTQYF. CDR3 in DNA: TGTGCCACCAGCAGAGGTACTAGTCGCGACACAGATACGCAGTATTTT. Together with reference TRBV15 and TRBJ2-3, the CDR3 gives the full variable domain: DAMVIQNPRYQVTQFGKPVTLSCSQTLNHNVMYWYQQKSSQAPKLLFHYYDKDFNNEADTPDNFQSRRPNTSFCFLDIRSPGLGDTAMYLCATSRGTSRDTDTQYFGPGTRLTVL.